Given below is one T cell receptor beta chain in context. The antigen is not known. This specimen belongs to a study of CD8 T cells in Susac syndrome. Findings of the study overall: Within Susac syndrome CD4+ T cell repertoires, clonal expansion was not evident.

RNA was extracted with the RNeasy kit, and a quantity of roughly 0.45 to 1 ug was reverse transcribed using random hexamers. Amplification of TCR beta CDR3 across 54 Vbeta and 13 Jbeta was performed with immunoSEQ multiplex PCR. TCRdb passed the immunoSEQ multiplex PCR reads through MiXCR, listing each CDR3 protein once. Among some 77,000 distinct CDR3 sequences listed, about 92% were seen once. Sequencing of TCR beta was undertaken in CD8+ and CD4+ T cells derived from blood. TEMRA cells were FACS-enriched and CD8+ and CD4+ T cells negatively isolated. V was clipped by 4 bases and J by 2 bases, with 9 bases between them. The CDR3 length is 13 residues. Germline V gives CDR1 MDHEN, CDR2 SYDVKM.

The chain has TRBV28 and TRBJ2-7; D is ambiguous. The source material was CD4+ T cells from PBMCs. This clonotype was sampled from a human donor with Susac syndrome. The CDR3 DNA is TGTGCCAGCAGTTCCTTAAAACCCTACGAGCAGTACTTC. This translates into CASSSLKPYEQYF.